Listed below are T cell receptor beta chains from one sample, sequenced in a study of a mutant IDH1 vaccine in newly diagnosed glioma. Their antigens remain unidentified. Only in-frame clones appear in the TCRdb table, and some are missing; sequencing was by immunoSEQ multiplex PCR. The repertoire includes approximately 41,000 clones, 75% to 95% of them detected once, and over 3.5% sits in the top ten. This specimen consisted of PBMCs, obtained from a glioma patient whose treatment included an IDH1 peptide vaccine. All receptors derive from a man in his forties or fifties with glioma. Each CDR3 is given with its conserved first and last residue. D genes are given only for firm matches. A row's size may be missing; if present it is once, few, many or a size class.

abundance	j_gene	d_gene	v_gene	CDR3nt	CDR3aa
NA	TRBJ2-7	NA	TRBV4-2	TGTGCCAGCAGCCAATATCCGGGACTGCGGTACGAGCAGTACTTC	CASSQYPGLRYEQYF
once	TRBJ1-4	TRBD1	TRBV15	TGTGCCACCAGCAGAGATGGAAGGGGGCGGGATGAAAAACTGTTTTTT	CATSRDGRGRDEKLFF
NA	TRBJ2-5	TRBD1	TRBV9	TGTGCCAGCAGCGTACTTGCCGGGACAGCGAGTCAAGAGACCCAGTACTTC	CASSVLAGTASQETQYF
NA	TRBJ1-2	NA	TRBV18	TGTGCCAGCTCACGTGCGACAAGAAACTATGGCTACACCTTC	CASSRATRNYGYTF
NA	TRBJ2-3	NA	TRBV5-4	TGTGCCAGCAGCTTGGTGGGGGGGGGCGCCACAGATACGCAGTATTTT	CASSLVGGGATDTQYF
NA	TRBJ1-2	TRBD1	TRBV2	TGTGCCAGCAGCAAAACCACAGGGGTGGGAGGCTACACCTTC	CASSKTTGVGGYTF
NA	TRBJ2-7	NA	TRBV15	TGTGCCACCAGCAGAGGCCGGGACGGCACCTACGAGCAGTACTTC	CATSRGRDGTYEQYF
NA	TRBJ1-1	NA	TRBV2	TGTGCCAGCAGAGGGACGGCGAACACTGAAGCTTTCTTT	CASRGTANTEAFF
NA	TRBJ1-5	NA	TRBV19	TGTGCCAGTAGCCGGGGGCGGGGCGGCAGCAATCAGCCCCAGCATTTT	CASSRGRGGSNQPQHF
NA	TRBJ2-5	NA	TRBV2	TGTGCCAGCAGTGGGACGGACGGTCGGACCCAGTACTTC	CASSGTDGRTQYF
NA	TRBJ2-6	TRBD2	TRBV25-1	TGTGCCAGCTGGGGGGGAGTGGCATCTGGGGCCAACGTCCTGACTTTC	CASWGGVASGANVLTF
NA	TRBJ1-2	NA	TRBV6-1	TGTGCCAGCGGCCGGATGGTGAGCCCGGGCTCCTTC	CASGRMVSPGSF
once	TRBJ1-5	TRBD1	TRBV7-6	TGTGCCAGCAGCTTAGCCCAGGGGGGGTATCAGCCCCAGCATTTT	CASSLAQGGYQPQHF
NA	TRBJ2-5	NA	TRBV5-1	TGCGCCAGCAGCTTGGCCGAGGGGGGGAGAGAGACCCAGTACTTC	CASSLAEGGRETQYF
NA	TRBJ2-2	NA	TRBV5-1	TGCGCCAGCGCGATGGCCGGGGAGCTGTTTTTT	CASAMAGELFF
NA	TRBJ1-2	TRBD1	TRBV30	TGTGCCTGGAGTTTGGCGTGGACAGGGGGCGATGGCTACACCTTC	CAWSLAWTGGDGYTF
NA	TRBJ1-5	NA	TRBV4-1	TGCGCCAGCAGCCAAGGGTGGGGGGGGAGCAATCAGCCCCAGCATTTT	CASSQGWGGSNQPQHF
NA	TRBJ1-5	NA	TRBV7-9	TGTGCCAGCAGTTCAGAGGTGGAAGGGGGTCAGCCCCAGCATTTT	CASSSEVEGGQPQHF
NA	TRBJ2-2	NA	TRBV15	TGTGCCACCAGCAGAGATAAACACACCGGGGAGCTGTTTTTT	CATSRDKHTGELFF
NA	TRBJ2-7	TRBD1	TRBV30	TGTGCCTGGAGTGTCGACAGGGACTACGAGCAGTACTTC	CAWSVDRDYEQYF
NA	TRBJ2-2	NA	TRBV7-2	TGTGCCAGCAGCCCGCTCCGGGGGTTCGGGGAGCTGTTTTTT	CASSPLRGFGELFF
NA	TRBJ2-4	NA	TRBV5-4	TGTGCCAGCAGCCCCGTGGGACGGGACATTCAGTACTTC	CASSPVGRDIQYF
NA	TRBJ1-2	NA	TRBV4-3	TGCGCCAGCAGCCAAGTAGAAAGGGCGGGCTATGGCTACACCTTC	CASSQVERAGYGYTF
once	TRBJ2-2	NA	TRBV7-8	TGTGCCAGCAGCTTAATCCCTTCCGGGGAGCTGTTTTTT	CASSLIPSGELFF